The rows below give T cell receptor beta chains drawn from one sample of a study of T-cell reconstitution after alpha-beta-depleted transplantation in children. One entry per CDR3 protein results from TCRdb running MiXCR on the PCR reads. Counted here are 8,000 to 9,500 distinct CDR3 sequences, roughly a sixth occurring once; the ten biggest clones make up 70% to 90%. The sequencing used PBMCs, mostly from graft donor cells, collected 60 days after TCRalphabeta/CD19-depleted stem cell transplant. These receptors originate from a girl under three years old who had a stem cell transplant for combined immunodeficiency, so the T cells may come from the graft donor. CDR3s include the opening cysteine and the closing phenylalanine or tryptophan. Fields, in order: D gene, V gene, J gene, clone size, CDR3 DNA, CDR3 protein. The D gene is left open where the match is weak. Only part of the rows carry a size: once, few, many, or a class if the clone is expanded.

>NA|TRBV6-6|TRBJ2-7|few
TGTGCCAGCAGCCCTAACTCCCTCGGGGAGCAGGACGAGCAGTACTTC
CASSPNSLGEQDEQYF
>NA|TRBV6-4|TRBJ1-1|NA
TGTGCCAGCAGGTACCCTCGACGGGACGGCACTGAAGCTTTCTTT
CASRYPRRDGTEAFF
>NA|TRBV20-1|TRBJ2-5|many
TGCAGTGCTAGAGGGCCTGGCCAAGAGACCCAGTACTTC
CSARGPGQETQYF
>TRBD2|TRBV7-2|TRBJ2-7|NA
TGTGCCAGCAGCTTAGTACGGGCTAGCGGGAGCCACGAGCAGTACTTC
CASSLVRASGSHEQYF
>TRBD2|TRBV11-3|TRBJ2-3|few
TGTGCCAGCAGCCAAATGAAATTAGCGGGAGGGGGGCAGTATTTT
CASSQMKLAGGGQYF
>NA|TRBV4-2|TRBJ2-3|NA
TGTGCCAGCAGCCAAGGAGGGGTCCGCACAGATACGCAGTATTTT
CASSQGGVRTDTQYF
>NA|TRBV12-3/TRBV12-4|TRBJ2-7|NA
TGTGCCAGCAGTTTCGGGACCCCCGGAGGGCAGTACTTC
CASSFGTPGGQYF
>NA|TRBV5-1|TRBJ2-1|many
TGCGCCAGCAGAGGGGGGGCCAATGAGCAGTTCTTC
CASRGGANEQFF
>NA|TRBV29-1|TRBJ1-1|few
TGCAGCGTTCAGAAACAGGGTACGCTAACTGAAGCTTTCTTT
CSVQKQGTLTEAFF
>TRBD1|TRBV7-2|TRBJ2-2|NA
TGTGCCAGCAGCATCGACAGGGGGGCCGGGGAGCTGTTTTTT
CASSIDRGAGELFF
>NA|TRBV20-1|TRBJ1-2|many
TGCAGTGCGGCTAGGGGGGGGCGCGATGGTGGCTACACCTTC
CSAARGGRDGGYTF
>NA|TRBV20-1|TRBJ2-7|many
TGCAGTGCTAGTCCCCAGGGACTCCCCTACGAGCAGTACTTC
CSASPQGLPYEQYF
>NA|TRBV4-1|TRBJ1-3|few
TGCGCCAGCAGCCAAGATAGGTCAGGGTCCGGAAACACCATATATTTT
CASSQDRSGSGNTIYF
>NA|TRBV28|TRBJ2-7|many
TGTGCCAGCAGTCTCCCAGTGGCAGGGCCCTTCTCCTACGAGCAGTACTTC
CASSLPVAGPFSYEQYF
>TRBD1|TRBV11-3|TRBJ2-1|NA
TGTGCCAGCAGCCCAAACAGGGGGGAGCAGTTCTTC
CASSPNRGEQFF
>NA|TRBV9|TRBJ2-3|NA
TGTGCCAGCATACGGGGGTACGATAACACAGATACGCAGTATTTT
CASIRGYDNTDTQYF
>NA|TRBV18|TRBJ2-7|many
TGTGCCAGCTCACCAGGGGGGGAGCAGTACTTC
CASSPGGEQYF
>TRBD2|TRBV24-1|TRBJ2-1|many
TGTGCCACCAGTGATCCAGGGGGTGGGACTAGCAGTTACAATGAGCAGTTCTTC
CATSDPGGGTSSYNEQFF
>NA|TRBV12-3/TRBV12-4|TRBJ1-5|many
TGTGCCAGCAGCTACAACAATCAGCCCCAGCATTTT
CASSYNNQPQHF
>NA|TRBV5-1|TRBJ2-5|few
TGCGCCAGCAGCTGGGTTCCAGGGGTCCTGGCAGAGACCCAGTACTTC
CASSWVPGVLAETQYF
>NA|TRBV12-3/TRBV12-4|TRBJ1-3|NA
TGTGCCAGCAGACCGACTACAGGGATAGGTGGAAACACCATATATTTT
CASRPTTGIGGNTIYF
>NA|TRBV24-1|TRBJ2-1|few
TGTGCCACCAGTGATCCCCAGGGAGGTTCCTACAATGAGCAGTTCTTC
CATSDPQGGSYNEQFF